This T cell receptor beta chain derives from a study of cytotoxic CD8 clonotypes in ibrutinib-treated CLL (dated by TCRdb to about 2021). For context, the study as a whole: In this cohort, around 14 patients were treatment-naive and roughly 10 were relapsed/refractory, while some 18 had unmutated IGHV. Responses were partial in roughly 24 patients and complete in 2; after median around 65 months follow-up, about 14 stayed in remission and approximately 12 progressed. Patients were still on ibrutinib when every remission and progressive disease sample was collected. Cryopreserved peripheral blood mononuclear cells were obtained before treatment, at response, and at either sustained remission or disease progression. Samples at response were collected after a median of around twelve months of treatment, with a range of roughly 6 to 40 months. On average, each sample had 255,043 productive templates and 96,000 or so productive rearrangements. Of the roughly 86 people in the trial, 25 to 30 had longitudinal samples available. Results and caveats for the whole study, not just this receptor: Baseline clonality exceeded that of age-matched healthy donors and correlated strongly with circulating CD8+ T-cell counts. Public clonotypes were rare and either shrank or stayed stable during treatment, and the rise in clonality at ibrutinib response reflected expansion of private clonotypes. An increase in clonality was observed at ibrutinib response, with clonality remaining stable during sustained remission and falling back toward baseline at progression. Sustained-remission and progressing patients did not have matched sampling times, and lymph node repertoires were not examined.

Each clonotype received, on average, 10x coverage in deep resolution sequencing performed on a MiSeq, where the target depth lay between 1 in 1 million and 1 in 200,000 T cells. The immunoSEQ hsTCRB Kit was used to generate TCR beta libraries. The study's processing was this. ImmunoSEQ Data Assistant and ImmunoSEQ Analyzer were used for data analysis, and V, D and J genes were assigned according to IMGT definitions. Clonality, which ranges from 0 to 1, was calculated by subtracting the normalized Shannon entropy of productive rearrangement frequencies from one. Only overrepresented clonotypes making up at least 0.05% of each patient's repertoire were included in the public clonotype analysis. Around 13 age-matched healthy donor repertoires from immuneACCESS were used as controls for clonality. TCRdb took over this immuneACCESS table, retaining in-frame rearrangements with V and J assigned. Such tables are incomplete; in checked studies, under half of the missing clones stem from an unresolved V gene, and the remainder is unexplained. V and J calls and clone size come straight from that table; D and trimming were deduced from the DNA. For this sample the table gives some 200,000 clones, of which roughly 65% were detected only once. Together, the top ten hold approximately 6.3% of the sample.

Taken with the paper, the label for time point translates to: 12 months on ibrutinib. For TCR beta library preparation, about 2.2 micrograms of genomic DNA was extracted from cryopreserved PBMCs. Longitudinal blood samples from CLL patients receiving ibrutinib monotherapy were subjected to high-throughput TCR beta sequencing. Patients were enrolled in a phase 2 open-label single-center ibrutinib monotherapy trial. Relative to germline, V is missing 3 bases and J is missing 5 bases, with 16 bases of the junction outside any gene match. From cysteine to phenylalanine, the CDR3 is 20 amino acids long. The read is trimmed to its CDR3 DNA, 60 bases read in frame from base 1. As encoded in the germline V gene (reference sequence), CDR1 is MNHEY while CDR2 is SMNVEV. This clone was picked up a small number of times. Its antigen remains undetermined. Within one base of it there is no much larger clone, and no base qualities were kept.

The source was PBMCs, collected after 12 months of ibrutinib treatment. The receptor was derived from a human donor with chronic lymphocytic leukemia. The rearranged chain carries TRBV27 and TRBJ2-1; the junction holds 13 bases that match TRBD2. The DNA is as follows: TGTGCCAGCAGTTTCCGGACTAGCGGGGGCTATGACGCGAAAAACAATGAGCAGTTCTTC. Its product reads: CASSFRTSGGYDAKNNEQFF.